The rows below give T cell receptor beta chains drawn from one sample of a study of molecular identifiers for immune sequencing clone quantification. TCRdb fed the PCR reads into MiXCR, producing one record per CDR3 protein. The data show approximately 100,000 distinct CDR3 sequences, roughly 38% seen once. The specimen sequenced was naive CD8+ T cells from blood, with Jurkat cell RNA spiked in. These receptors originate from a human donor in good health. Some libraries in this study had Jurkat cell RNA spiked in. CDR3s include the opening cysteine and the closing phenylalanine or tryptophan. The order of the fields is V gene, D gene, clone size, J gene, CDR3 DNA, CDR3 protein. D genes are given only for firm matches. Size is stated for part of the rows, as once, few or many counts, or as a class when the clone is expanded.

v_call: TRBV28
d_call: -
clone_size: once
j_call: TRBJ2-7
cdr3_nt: TGTGCCAGCAGTTTTGAGGTCCCGCCCTACGGGCAGTACTTC
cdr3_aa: CASSFEVPPYGQYF

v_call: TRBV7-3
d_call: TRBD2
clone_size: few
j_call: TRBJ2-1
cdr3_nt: TGTGCCAGCAGCTTAACTGCGGGAGGGTCCTACAATGAGCAGTTCTTC
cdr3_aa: CASSLTAGGSYNEQFF

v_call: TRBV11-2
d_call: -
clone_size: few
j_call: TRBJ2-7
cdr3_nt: TGTGCCAGCAGCCGTAGACTAGTGGAGGAGCAGTACTTC
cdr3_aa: CASSRRLVEEQYF

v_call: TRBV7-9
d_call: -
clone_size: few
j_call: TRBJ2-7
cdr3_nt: TGTGCCAGCAGCGAATATAGCTCCTACGAGCAGTACTTC
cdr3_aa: CASSEYSSYEQYF

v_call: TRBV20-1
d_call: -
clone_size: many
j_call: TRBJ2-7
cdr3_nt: TGCAGTGCAACCCTCAGTCGGACCTACGAGCAGTACTTC
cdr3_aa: CSATLSRTYEQYF

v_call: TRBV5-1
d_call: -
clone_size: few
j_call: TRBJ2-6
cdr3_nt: TGCGCCAGCCCCCCACGGGGGGGGGCCAACGTCCTGACTTTC
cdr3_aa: CASPPRGGANVLTF

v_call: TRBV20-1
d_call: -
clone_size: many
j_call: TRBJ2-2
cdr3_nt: TGCAGTGCTATACTAGTGAACACCGGGGAGCTGTTTTTT
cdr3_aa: CSAILVNTGELFF

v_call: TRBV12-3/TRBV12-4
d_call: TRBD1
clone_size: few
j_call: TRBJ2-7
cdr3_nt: TGTGCCAGCAGTACAGGGGTCCACGAGCAGTACTTC
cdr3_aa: CASSTGVHEQYF

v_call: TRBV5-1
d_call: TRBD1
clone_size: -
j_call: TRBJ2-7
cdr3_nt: TGCGCCAGCAGCCCCAGACAGGGGGTAGGTGAGCAGTACTTC
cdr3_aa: CASSPRQGVGEQYF

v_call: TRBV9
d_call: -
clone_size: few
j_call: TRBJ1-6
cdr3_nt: TGTGCCAGCAGCGTAGACGGCAGTGACTCCTATAATTCACCCCTCCACTTT
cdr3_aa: CASSVDGSDSYNSPLHF

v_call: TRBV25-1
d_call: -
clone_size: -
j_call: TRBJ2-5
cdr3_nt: TGTGCCAGCAGTGTCCAGTGGGGGGCCGAGACCCAGTACTTC
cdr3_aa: CASSVQWGAETQYF

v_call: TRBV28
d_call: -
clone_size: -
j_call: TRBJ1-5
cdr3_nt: TGTGCCAGCAGTGACGTGGTTGGAAATCAGCCCCAGCATTTT
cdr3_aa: CASSDVVGNQPQHF

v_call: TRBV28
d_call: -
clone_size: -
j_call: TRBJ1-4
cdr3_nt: TGTGCCAGCACCTGGACCCGGGACAAGGGTGAAAAACTGTTTTTT
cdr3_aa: CASTWTRDKGEKLFF

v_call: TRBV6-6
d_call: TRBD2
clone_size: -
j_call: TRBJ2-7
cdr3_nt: TGTGCCAGCAGTAAAATCGGGACTAGCGTATCCTACGAGCAGTACTTC
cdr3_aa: CASSKIGTSVSYEQYF

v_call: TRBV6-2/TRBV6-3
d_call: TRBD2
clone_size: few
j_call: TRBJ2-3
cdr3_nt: TGTGCCAGCAGTATTAGCGGGAGAAGGACAGATACGCAGTATTTT
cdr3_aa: CASSISGRRTDTQYF

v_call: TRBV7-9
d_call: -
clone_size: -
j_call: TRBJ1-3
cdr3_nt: TGTGCCAGCAGCTTCACTCTGATGGACTCTGGAAACACCATATATTTT
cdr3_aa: CASSFTLMDSGNTIYF

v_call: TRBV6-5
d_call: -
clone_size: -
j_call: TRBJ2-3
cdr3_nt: TGTGCCAGCAGTAAACAGGGAGGGGTGGCAGATACGCAGTATTTT
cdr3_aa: CASSKQGGVADTQYF

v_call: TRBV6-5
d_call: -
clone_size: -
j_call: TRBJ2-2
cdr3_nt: TGTGCCAGCAGTTACGGCGGAGGGGGTAACACCGGGGAGCTGATTTTT
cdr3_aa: CASSYGGGGNTGELIF

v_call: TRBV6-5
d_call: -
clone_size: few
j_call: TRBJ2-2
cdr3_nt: TGTGCCAGCAGTTACCGCTATGGGGGGGAGCTGTTTTTT
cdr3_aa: CASSYRYGGELFF

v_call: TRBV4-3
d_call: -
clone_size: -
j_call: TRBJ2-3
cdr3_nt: TGCGCCAGCAGACAGGAGGCGTGGACAGATCCGCAGTATTTT
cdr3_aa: CASRQEAWTDPQYF

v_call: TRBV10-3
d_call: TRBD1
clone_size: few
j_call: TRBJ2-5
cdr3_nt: TGTGCCATCAGTGGATGGACAGGGGGCTTAGAGACCCAGTACTTC
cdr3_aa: CAISGWTGGLETQYF

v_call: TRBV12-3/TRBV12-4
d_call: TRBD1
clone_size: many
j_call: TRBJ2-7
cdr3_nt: TGTGCCAGCAGTTTAGTTTTGGGACAGGGATACGAGCAGTACTTC
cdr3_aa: CASSLVLGQGYEQYF

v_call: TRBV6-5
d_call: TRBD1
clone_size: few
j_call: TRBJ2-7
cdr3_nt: TGTGCCAGCAGACCCGGGACAGGGGGCTTTTACGAGCAGTACTTC
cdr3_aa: CASRPGTGGFYEQYF

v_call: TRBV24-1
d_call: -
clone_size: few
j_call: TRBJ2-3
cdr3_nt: TGTGCCACCAGTGGAACAGCGAACACAGATACGCAGTATTTT
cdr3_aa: CATSGTANTDTQYF

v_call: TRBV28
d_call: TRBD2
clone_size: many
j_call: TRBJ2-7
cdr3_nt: TGTGCCAGCCATTCCCCAAGCGGGAGTACCTACGAGCAGTACTTC
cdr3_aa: CASHSPSGSTYEQYF

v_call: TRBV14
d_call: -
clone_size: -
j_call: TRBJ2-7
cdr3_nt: TGTGCCAGCGGGGCGACGTCCTACGAGCAGAACTTC
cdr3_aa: CASGATSYEQNF

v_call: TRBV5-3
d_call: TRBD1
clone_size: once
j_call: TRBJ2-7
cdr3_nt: TGTGCCAGCAGCGCATCCGGGACAGCCATTGAGCAGTACTTC
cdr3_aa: CASSASGTAIEQYF

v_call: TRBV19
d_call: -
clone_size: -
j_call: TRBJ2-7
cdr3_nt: TGTGCCAGTAGTATTGCGGCAGCCTACGAGCAGTACTTC
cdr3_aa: CASSIAAAYEQYF

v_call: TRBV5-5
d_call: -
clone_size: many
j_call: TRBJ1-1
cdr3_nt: TGTGCCAGCAGCCAAGGCGTGAACACTGAAGCTTTCTTT
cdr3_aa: CASSQGVNTEAFF

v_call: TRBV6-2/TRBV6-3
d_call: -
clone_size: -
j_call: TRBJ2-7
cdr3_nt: TGTGCCAGCAGCGTGGGACTCGCCTACGAGCAGTACTTC
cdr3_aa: CASSVGLAYEQYF

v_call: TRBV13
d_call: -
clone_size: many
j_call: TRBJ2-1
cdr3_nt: TGTGCCAGCAGCCCGCCTGAGTCCGATGAGCAGTTCTTC
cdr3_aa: CASSPPESDEQFF

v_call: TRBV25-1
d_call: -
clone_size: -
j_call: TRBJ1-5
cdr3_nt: TGTGCCAGCAGTCCACAAGGGAGTCAGCCCCAGCATTTT
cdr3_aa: CASSPQGSQPQHF

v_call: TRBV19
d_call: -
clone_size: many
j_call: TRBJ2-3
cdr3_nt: TGTGCCAGTAGTATAGTAACAGACCTCACAGATACGCAGTATTTT
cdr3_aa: CASSIVTDLTDTQYF

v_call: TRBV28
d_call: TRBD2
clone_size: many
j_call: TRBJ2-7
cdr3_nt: TGTGCCAGCAGGAAGCGGGAGGGCCGCTACGAGCAGTACTTC
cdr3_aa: CASRKREGRYEQYF

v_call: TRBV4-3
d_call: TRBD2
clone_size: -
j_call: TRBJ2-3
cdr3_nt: TGCGCCAGCAGCCACTCGACTAGCGGGCTGACAGATACGCAGTATTTT
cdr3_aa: CASSHSTSGLTDTQYF

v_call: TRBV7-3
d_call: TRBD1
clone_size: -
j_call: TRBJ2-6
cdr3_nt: TGTGCCAGCAGCTCGATTTTACAGGGGGCTGGGGCCAACGTCCTGACTTTC
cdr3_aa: CASSSILQGAGANVLTF

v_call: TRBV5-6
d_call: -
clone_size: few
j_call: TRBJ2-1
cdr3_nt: TGTGCCAGCAGCTCTGGACACCCCAATGAGCAGTTCTTC
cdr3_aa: CASSSGHPNEQFF

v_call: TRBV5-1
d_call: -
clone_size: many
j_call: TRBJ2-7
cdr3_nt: TGCGCCAGCAGCTTGGCCGGGGGCAGAGGGTCCTACGAGCAGTACTTC
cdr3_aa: CASSLAGGRGSYEQYF

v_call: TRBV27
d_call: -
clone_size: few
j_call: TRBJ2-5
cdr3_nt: TGTGCCAGCAGTTTAGACTACCAAGAGACCCAGTACTTC
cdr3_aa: CASSLDYQETQYF

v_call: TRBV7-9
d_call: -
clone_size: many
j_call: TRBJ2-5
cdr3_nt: TGTGCCAGCAGCTTAGGGTCACCCCAAGAGACCCAGTACTTC
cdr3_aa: CASSLGSPQETQYF

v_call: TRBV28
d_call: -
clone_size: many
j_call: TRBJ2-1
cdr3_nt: TGTGCCAGCAGTCCCCTGGCTACGGGAGTTGAGCAGTTCTTC
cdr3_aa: CASSPLATGVEQFF

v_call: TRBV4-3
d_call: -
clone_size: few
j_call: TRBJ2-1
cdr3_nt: TGCGCCAGCAGCCAAGTGTCCCCCAATGAGCAGTTCTTC
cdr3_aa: CASSQVSPNEQFF

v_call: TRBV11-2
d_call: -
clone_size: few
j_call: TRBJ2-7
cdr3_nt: TGTGCCAGCAGCTTAGATTTGGCCGGAGAGCGGTACTTC
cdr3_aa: CASSLDLAGERYF

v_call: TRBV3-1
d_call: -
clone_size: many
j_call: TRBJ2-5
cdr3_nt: TGTGCCAGCAGCCAAGATTTCCCGACCCAGTACTTC
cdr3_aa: CASSQDFPTQYF

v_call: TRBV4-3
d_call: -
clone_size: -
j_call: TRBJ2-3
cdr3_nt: TGCGCCAGCAGCCAAGCCTCTACCTCAGATACGCAGTATTTT
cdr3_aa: CASSQASTSDTQYF

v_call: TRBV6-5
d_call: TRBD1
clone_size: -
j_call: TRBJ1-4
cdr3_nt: TGTGCCAGCAGTCACTCGACAGGGGAGCGGGGGGAAAAACTGTTTTTT
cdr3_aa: CASSHSTGERGEKLFF

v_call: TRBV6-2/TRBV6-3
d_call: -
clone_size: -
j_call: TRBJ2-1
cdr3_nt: TGTGCCAGCAGGGAGGCCAAAAAGCAGTTCTTC
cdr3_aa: CASREAKKQFF

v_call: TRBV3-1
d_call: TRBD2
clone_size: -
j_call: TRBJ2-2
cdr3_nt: TGTGCCAGCAGCCAAGAACAGCGGGACCCGAACACCGGGGAGCTGATTTTT
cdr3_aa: CASSQEQRDPNTGELIF

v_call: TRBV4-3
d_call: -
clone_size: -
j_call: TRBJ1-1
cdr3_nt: TGCGCCAGCAGCCAAGTAGTATGGGTCGGGATGACCACTGAAGCTTTCTTT
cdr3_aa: CASSQVVWVGMTTEAFF

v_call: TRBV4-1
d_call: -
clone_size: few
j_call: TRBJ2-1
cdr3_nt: TGCGCCAGCAGCCAAGAGCCCCAGGGGTACAATGAGCAGTTCTTC
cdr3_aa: CASSQEPQGYNEQFF

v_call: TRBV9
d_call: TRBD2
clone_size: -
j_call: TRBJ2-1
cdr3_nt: TGTGCCAGCAGCGTAGGAGGGACTAGCGCTAACAATGAGCAGTTCTTC
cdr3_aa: CASSVGGTSANNEQFF

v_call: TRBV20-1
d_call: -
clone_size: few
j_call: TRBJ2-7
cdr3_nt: TGCAGTGCTCTGGACGAGGGCGACTATGAGCAGTACTTC
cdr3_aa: CSALDEGDYEQYF

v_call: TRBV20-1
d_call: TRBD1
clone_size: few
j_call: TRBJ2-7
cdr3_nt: TGCAGTGCTAGAAGACAGGGCTCCTCTATGGAGCAGTACTTC
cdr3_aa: CSARRQGSSMEQYF

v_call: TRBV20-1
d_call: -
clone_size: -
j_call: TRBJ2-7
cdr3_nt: TGCAGTGCTAGAGATAGGTCGGGCAGATCCTACGAGCAGTACTTC
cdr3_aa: CSARDRSGRSYEQYF

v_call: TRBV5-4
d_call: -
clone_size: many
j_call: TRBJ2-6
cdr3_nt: TGTGCCAGCAGCTGGGGAGTCTCTGGGGCCAACGTCCTGACTTTC
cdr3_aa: CASSWGVSGANVLTF

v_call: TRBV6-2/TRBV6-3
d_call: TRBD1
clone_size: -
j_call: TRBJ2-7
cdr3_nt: TGTGCCAGCTCCCAGGGGGTATCCCACGAGCAGTACTTC
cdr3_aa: CASSQGVSHEQYF

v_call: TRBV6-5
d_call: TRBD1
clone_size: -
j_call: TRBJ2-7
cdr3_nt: TGTGCCAGCCGAGACAGGGGCAGCTCCTACGAGCAGTACTTC
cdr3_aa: CASRDRGSSYEQYF

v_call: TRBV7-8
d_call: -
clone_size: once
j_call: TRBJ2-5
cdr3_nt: TGTGCCAGCAGCTTTGGGGCCGGGGAGACCCAGTACTTC
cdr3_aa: CASSFGAGETQYF

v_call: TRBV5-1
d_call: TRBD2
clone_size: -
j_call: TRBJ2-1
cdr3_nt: TGCGCCAGCAGTCATTATAGCGGGAGGCAATACTATGAGCAGTTCTTC
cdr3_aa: CASSHYSGRQYYEQFF

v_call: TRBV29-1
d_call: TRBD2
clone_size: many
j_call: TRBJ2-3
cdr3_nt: TGCAGCGTTGATCTACCGGGACTAGCGGGGACCTCCTACACAGATACGCAGTATTTT
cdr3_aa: CSVDLPGLAGTSYTDTQYF